This TCR beta chain appears in the sequencing data of a study of cytomegalovirus exposure and HLA in healthy donors. Across the study: A data release that came early held approximately 85 million unique TCRs from HLA-typed donors.

This clone showed up just a few times. PCR primers comprised 60 Vbeta and 13 Jbeta primers. TCRdb's copy holds only in-frame clones and misses some; the assay was immunoSEQ multiplex PCR. The sample includes approximately 78,000 clones, 84% of them seen just once. The CDR3 sequence is 11 residues long. The ends were cut back, 5 bases at V and 5 bases at J, with 4 bases in the middle. Germline V lookup: CDR1 MDHEN, CDR2 SYDVKM. What was sequenced was PBMCs. This rearrangement joins TRBV28 to TRBJ2-1; D is unresolved. The sequence derives from a woman between 50 and 59 years old in good health and CMV-seronegative. CDR3 sequence reads: CASSPNNEQFF. As DNA, the CDR3 is TGTGCCAGCAGTCCCAACAATGAGCAGTTCTTC.